The rows below give T cell receptor beta chains drawn from one sample of a study of T cell responses to AZD1222 COVID-19 vaccine. The table came from immunoSEQ multiplex PCR; TCRdb's copy has only in-frame clones and leaves some out. The sample holds more than 95,000 clones, around 92% seen once. The sequencing here drew on peripheral blood, taken on day 0 of AZD1222 vaccination. The receptors derive from an adult in good health. The CDR3 runs from the conserved cysteine through the conserved F or W. A D gene is named only where the DNA matches it firmly. For some rows the clone size is stated as once, few or many, or as a class when expanded; others skip it.

clone size	V gene	D gene	J gene	CDR3 DNA	CDR3 protein
few	TRBV5-1	TRBD1	TRBJ2-2	TGCGCCAGCAGCTTGGCCAGGACAGGGGGTAACACCGGGGAGCTGTTTTTT	CASSLARTGGNTGELFF
-	TRBV25-1	-	TRBJ1-2	TGTGCCAGCAGTCTCGGTCAGAACGGCTACACCTTC	CASSLGQNGYTF
-	TRBV6-5	-	TRBJ1-4	TGTGCCAGCAGTTATCGCCAGCTTAATGAAAAACTGTTTTTT	CASSYRQLNEKLFF
-	TRBV5-1	-	TRBJ2-7	TGCGCCAGCAGCTCCACCAGGGGAGGGGACGAGCAGTACTTC	CASSSTRGGDEQYF
-	TRBV5-4	-	TRBJ2-3	TGTGCCAGCAGCTTGGAGGGGAGGACAGATACGCAGTATTTT	CASSLEGRTDTQYF
-	TRBV28	-	TRBJ1-4	TGTGCCAGCAGTTTATGGGAAAAACTGTTTTTT	CASSLWEKLFF
-	TRBV10-2	TRBD1	TRBJ1-6	TGCGCCAGCAGTGCTGAGACAGGGCCTTGGGCACCCCTCCACTTT	CASSAETGPWAPLHF
-	TRBV21-1	-	TRBJ1-1	TGTGCCAGCAGCAAAGAGCAGGGGGCAAAGGATGGGGGCACTGAAGCTTTCTTT	CASSKEQGAKDGGTEAFF
few	TRBV12-5	TRBD2	TRBJ2-7	TGTGCTAGTGCCCTCGGGGAGGGTCTCTACGAGCAGTACTTC	CASALGEGLYEQYF
once	TRBV5-4	TRBD2	TRBJ2-3	TGTGCCAGCAGGGAAACTAGCGGAGGCAGCACAGATACGCAGTATTTT	CASRETSGGSTDTQYF
-	TRBV28	-	TRBJ2-3	TGTGCCAGCCCCCCGGCGGGGCGACCTAGCACAGATACGCAGTATTTT	CASPPAGRPSTDTQYF
few	TRBV7-8	-	TRBJ2-6	TGTGCCAGCAGCCTCCTCCCCCTCCGGGCCCCGAGCTCTGGGGCCAACGTCCTGACTTTC	CASSLLPLRAPSSGANVLTF
-	TRBV30	-	TRBJ2-2	TGTGCCTGGAACCGGAAGCCGGCCGGGGAGCTGTTTTTT	CAWNRKPAGELFF
-	TRBV29-1	TRBD1	TRBJ1-1	TGCAGCGTTGATCGGGACAGGGGGAACACTGAAGCTTTCTTT	CSVDRDRGNTEAFF
-	TRBV18	-	TRBJ1-2	TGTGCCAGCTCACCTCGAGGACAGTCTGGCTACACCTTC	CASSPRGQSGYTF
-	TRBV2	-	TRBJ1-5	TGTGCCAGCAGCCCAGACTCTGGGGTAGGGAGCAATCAGCCCCAGCATTTT	CASSPDSGVGSNQPQHF
-	TRBV7-2	-	TRBJ2-3	TGTGCCAGCAGCTTAGGAGCAGATACGCAGTATTTT	CASSLGADTQYF
-	TRBV7-2	TRBD1	TRBJ1-5	TGTGCCAGCAGCCGGGACAGGGGGGCATATCAGCCCCAGCATTTT	CASSRDRGAYQPQHF
-	TRBV5-1	-	TRBJ1-1	TGCGCCAGCAGCCCGGAAGACTTGAGCACTGAAGCTTTCTTT	CASSPEDLSTEAFF
-	TRBV2	TRBD2	TRBJ2-3	TGTGCCAGCAGCGCCGGGACTAGCCTAACAGATACGCAGTATTTT	CASSAGTSLTDTQYF
-	TRBV9	TRBD1	TRBJ1-1	TGTGCCAGCAGCGTAGGGGGCCGACAGGGGAGTACTGAAGCTTTCTTT	CASSVGGRQGSTEAFF
-	TRBV24-1	-	TRBJ2-7	TGTGCCACCAGTGATCCGACAGAAGGAGACTACGAGCAGTACTTC	CATSDPTEGDYEQYF
-	TRBV3-1/TRBV3-2	-	TRBJ1-2	TGTGCCAGCAGCCAAGATGTCAGTGGCTACACCTTC	CASSQDVSGYTF
-	TRBV27	TRBD2	TRBJ2-1	TGTGCCAGCAGTTTATATGGACTAGCGGGATTTAGTGAGCAGTTCTTC	CASSLYGLAGFSEQFF
-	TRBV13	TRBD1	TRBJ1-2	TGTGCCAGCAGTCGGGACAGGGTACGTGGCTACACCTTC	CASSRDRVRGYTF
once	TRBV19	-	TRBJ1-5	TGTGCCAGTAGCTATAAACGAAATAGCAATCAGCCCCAGCATTTT	CASSYKRNSNQPQHF
-	TRBV5-1	-	TRBJ1-1	TGCGCCAGCAACGCCGACAGAACTGAAGCTTTCTTT	CASNADRTEAFF
once	TRBV2	-	TRBJ2-1	TGTGCCAGCAGGGGACCCTCCTACAATGAGCAGTTCTTC	CASRGPSYNEQFF
-	TRBV7-9	-	TRBJ2-1	TGTGCCAGCAGCTTGTTTGTCTTC	CASSLFVF
-	TRBV9	TRBD2	TRBJ2-7	TGTGCCAGCAGTGAGGCCGGGACTAGCTCCTACGAGCAGTACTTC	CASSEAGTSSYEQYF
-	TRBV11-2	-	TRBJ2-1	TGTGCCAGCAGCCTCCAGCTGGACAATGAGCAGTTCTTC	CASSLQLDNEQFF
-	TRBV6-6	-	TRBJ1-2	TGTGCCAGCAGTGAGACAGCTAACTATGGCTACACCTTC	CASSETANYGYTF
-	TRBV10-3	-	TRBJ1-1	TGTGCCATCAGTGAGTCGACCAGGGTAAACACTGAAGCTTTCTTT	CAISESTRVNTEAFF
-	TRBV9	-	TRBJ2-2	TGTGCCAGCAGCCCCGGAAAGCACGACACCGGGGAGCTGTTTTTT	CASSPGKHDTGELFF
once	TRBV3-1/TRBV3-2	TRBD1	TRBJ2-7	TGTGCCAGCAGCCCCCGGGACAGGGGTTACTACGAGCAGTACTTC	CASSPRDRGYYEQYF
-	TRBV4-2	-	TRBJ1-5	TGTGCCAGCAGCCTAAGCGTCGGGCAGCCCCAGCATTTT	CASSLSVGQPQHF
once	TRBV19	-	TRBJ2-1	TGTGCCAGTAGTGGGCTCAATGAGCAGTTCTTC	CASSGLNEQFF